The 11 T cell receptor beta chains below come from one sample, sequenced in a study of blood T cell repertoires in COVID-19. Measured with immunoSEQ multiplex PCR; TCRdb has only the in-frame clones, and not every one. Of roughly 300,000 clones listed, approximately 91% are singletons. The sequencing input was PBMCs or T cells enriched from blood (not recorded which). Receptors originate from a woman aged 40 to 50 with acute COVID-19.

The chain combines TRBV7-3 with TRBJ2-7, with D possibly TRBD1 on 6 matching bases. The V gene lost 3 bases and the J gene lost 2 bases, with 14 bases spanning the gap. The germline V gene encodes CDR1 SGHTA and CDR2 FQGTGA. The CDR3 is 15 residues long. This chain's CDR3 is CASSFHPGDPYEQYF. CDR3 bases: TGTGCCAGCAGCTTCCATCCAGGGGACCCCTACGAGCAGTACTTC.

The chain joins TRBV29-1 to TRBJ1-1; D gene unclear. The V end lost 4 bases, the J end lost 5 bases, and 11 bases lay between the germline ends. Germline assignment: CDR1 SQVTM and CDR2 ANQGSEA. The CDR3 extends over 12 amino acids. The CDR3 DNA follows: TGCAGCGTTGTTTGGGGAGATACTGAAGCTTTCTTT. Translated: CSVVWGDTEAFF.

The chain is built from TRBV28 and TRBJ1-6, with 7 bases aligning to TRBD1. The CDR3 is made up of 11 amino acids. V was pared by 11 bases and J by 14 bases, with 9 bases of the junction left unmatched. Germline assignment: CDR1 MDHEN and CDR2 SYDVKM. This chain's CDR3 is CASQGGLALHF. Written as DNA, the CDR3 is TGTGCCTCCCAGGGGGGTTTGGCCCTCCACTTT.

The CDR3 spells CATSSRRDFPSTDTQYF. The CDR3 DNA follows: TGTGCCACCAGCAGTCGCAGGGACTTTCCTAGCACAGATACGCAGTATTTT. V and J are TRBV15 and TRBJ2-3, with D possibly TRBD2 on 6 matching bases. V was clipped by 3 bases and J by 0 bases, with 16 bases between them. From germline, CDR1 is LNHNV and CDR2 YYDKDF (reference sequence). The length of the CDR3 is 17 residues.

The V and J genes are TRBV3-1 (or the pseudogene TRBV3-2) and TRBJ1-1; D perhaps matches TRBD1 (5 bases). The CDR3 is 15 residues long. In germline, CDR1 is LGHDT, CDR2 YNNKEL (reference sequence). V lost 0 bases, J lost 4 bases, and 12 bases lay in between. CDR3 amino acids: CASSQDPSDSTEAFF. As DNA, the CDR3 is TGTGCCAGCAGCCAAGATCCGAGTGACAGCACTGAAGCTTTCTTT.

J is TRBJ2-5 and V is TRBV25-1; D might be TRBD1 (6 bases). The CDR3 runs 15 residues. In germline, CDR1 is MGHDK, CDR2 SYGVNS. Trimming removed 2 bases at V and 6 bases at J, with 16 bases between. The CDR3: CASSEARGEEKTQYF. CDR3 in DNA: TGTGCCAGCAGTGAAGCCAGGGGCGAGGAGAAGACCCAGTACTTC.

The V and J genes are TRBV18 and TRBJ2-5; a possible D gene is TRBD1 (5 bases). There are 14 residues in the CDR3. V was trimmed by 4 bases and J by 5 bases, leaving 14 bases between them. CDR1 and CDR2 from the germline V gene are KGHSH and LQKENI. This chain's CDR3 is CASSQTGLGETQYF. As DNA, the CDR3 is TGTGCCAGCTCACAAACAGGCCTTGGGGAGACCCAGTACTTC.

V gene TRBV20-1 combines with J gene TRBJ2-1, with 8 nucleotides matching TRBD2. Germline values: CDR1 DFQATT, CDR2 SNEGSKA (reference sequence). V shed 6 bases, J shed 12 bases, and the junction held 7 bases outside the gene matches. The CDR3 runs 11 residues. The DNA of the CDR3 is TGCAGTGCCGGACGGGGGGGCCCGCAGTTCTTC. Its protein is CSAGRGGPQFF.

This chain connects TRBV28 to TRBJ1-5, with TRBD1 matching over 7 bases. The CDR3 length is 15 residues. The J segment lost 4 bases and the V segment lost 6 bases, leaving 9 bases of the junction unmatched. Germline loops: CDR1 MDHEN, CDR2 SYDVKM. This CDR3 is CASRTRDRRNQPQHF. For the CDR3, the DNA is TGTGCCAGCAGGACCCGGGACAGAAGAAATCAGCCCCAGCATTTT.

The V and J genes are TRBV7-2 and TRBJ2-3; D ambiguous. Germline CDR1 and CDR2: SGHTA and FQGNSA. The CDR3 sequence is 15 residues long. The V end was cut by 3 bases, the J end by 6 bases, with 16 bases between. DNA for the CDR3: TGTGCCAGCAGCTTGAGTAGCTCGGCCCCGGATACGCAGTATTTT. It yields the protein CASSLSSSAPDTQYF. Drawing the rest from reference TRBV7-2 and TRBJ2-3, the complete variable domain is GAGVSQSPSNKVTEKGKDVELRCDPISGHTALYWYRQSLGQGLEFLIYFQGNSAPDKSGLPSDRFSAERTGGSVSTLTIQRTQQEDSAVYLCASSLSSSAPDTQYFGPGTRLTVL.

This chain uses TRBV19 with TRBJ1-5, with D perhaps matching TRBD1 (6 bases). V was cut by 1 base and J by 5 bases, with 15 bases left in between. Germline-derived CDR1 and CDR2 are LNHDA and SQIVND (reference sequence). CDR3 length: 16 amino acids. The CDR3 DNA sequence: TGTGCCAGTAGTATAGGCAGGGGCTATTCTTATCAGCCCCAGCATTTT. Its protein product is CASSIGRGYSYQPQHF. Variable domain in full (rest from reference TRBV19 and TRBJ1-5): DGGITQSPKYLFRKEGQNVTLSCEQNLNHDAMYWYRQDPGQGLRLIYYSQIVNDFQKGDIAEGYSVSREKKESFPLTVTSAQKNPTAFYLCASSIGRGYSYQPQHFGDGTRLSIL.